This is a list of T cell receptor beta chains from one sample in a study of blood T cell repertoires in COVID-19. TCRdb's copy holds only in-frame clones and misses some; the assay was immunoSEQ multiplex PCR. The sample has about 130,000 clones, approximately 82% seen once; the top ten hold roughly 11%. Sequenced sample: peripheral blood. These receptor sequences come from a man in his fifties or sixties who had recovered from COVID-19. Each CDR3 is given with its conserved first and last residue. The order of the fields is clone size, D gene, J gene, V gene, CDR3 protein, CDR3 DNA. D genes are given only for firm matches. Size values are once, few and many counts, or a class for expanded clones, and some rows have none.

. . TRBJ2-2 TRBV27 CASSPPGSGGGELFF TGTGCCAGCAGTCCACCGGGATCGGGCGGCGGGGAGCTGTTTTTT
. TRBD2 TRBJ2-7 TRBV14 CASSPSASGFSYEQYF TGTGCCAGCAGCCCCTCGGCTAGCGGCTTCTCCTACGAGCAGTACTTC
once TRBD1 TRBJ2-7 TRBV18 CASSPSGTGREQYF TGTGCCAGCTCACCTTCCGGGACAGGGCGCGAGCAGTACTTC
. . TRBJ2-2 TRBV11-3 CASSPGSGELFF TGTGCCAGCAGCCCGGGATCCGGGGAGCTGTTTTTT
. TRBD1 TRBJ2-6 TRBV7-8 CASILQGAPSSGANVLTF TGTGCCAGCATCTTGCAGGGGGCGCCGAGCTCTGGGGCCAACGTCCTGACTTTC
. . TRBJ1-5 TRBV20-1 CSASGGLRPQHF TGCAGTGCTAGTGGCGGCCTTCGGCCCCAGCATTTT
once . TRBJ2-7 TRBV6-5 CASSPSRQHYEQYF TGTGCCAGCAGTCCCTCCAGACAGCATTACGAGCAGTACTTC
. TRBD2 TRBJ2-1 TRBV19 CASSIGRGGINEQFF TGTGCCAGTAGTATCGGACGGGGGGGCATAAATGAGCAGTTCTTC
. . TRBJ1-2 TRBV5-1 CASSAGPLSGYTF TGCGCCAGCAGCGCGGGACCTCTTTCGGGCTACACCTTC
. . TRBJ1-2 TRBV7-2 CASSLAISDYGYTF TGTGCCAGCAGCTTAGCTATCAGTGACTATGGCTACACCTTC
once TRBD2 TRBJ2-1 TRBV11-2 CASSLGLANEQFF TGTGCCAGCAGCTTGGGACTAGCCAATGAGCAGTTCTTC
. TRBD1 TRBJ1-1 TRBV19 CASSWGQPKNTEAFF TGTGCCAGTAGTTGGGGACAGCCAAAGAACACTGAAGCTTTCTTT
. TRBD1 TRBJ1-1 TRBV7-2 CASSPRTGSWNTEAFF TGTGCCAGCAGCCCCCGGACAGGATCGTGGAACACTGAAGCTTTCTTT
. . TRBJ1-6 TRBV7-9 CASSLAAGDSSPLHF TGTGCCAGCAGCTTAGCCGCGGGGGATAGTTCACCCCTCCACTTT
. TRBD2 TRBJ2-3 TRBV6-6 CASTAGGVADTQYF TGTGCCAGCACTGCGGGGGGGGTGGCCGATACGCAGTATTTT
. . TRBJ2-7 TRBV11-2 CASSTQLGNEQYF TGTGCCAGCAGCACCCAACTAGGGAACGAGCAGTACTTC